This paragraph reports one T cell receptor (beta chain). This entry comes from a study of CD8 T cells in Susac syndrome. Study at large: Among the Susac syndrome patients who underwent sequencing, about 6 had clinically active disease, while roughly 8 of them were in remission. Treatment at blood withdrawal was none, corticosteroids, or intravenous immunoglobulin alone in Susac syndrome patients.

With 7 bases removed from V and 12 bases from J, the gap between germline ends came to 16 bases. The CDR3 is made up of 12 amino acids. The germline V gene encodes CDR1 LNHDA and CDR2 SQIVND (reference sequence). RNA in amounts of roughly 0.5 to 1 ug was reverse transcribed with random hexamers. A multiplex approach, immunoSEQ multiplex PCR, amplified TCR beta CDR3 across 54 Vbeta and 13 Jbeta. A single record per CDR3 protein comes from TCRdb applying MiXCR to the immunoSEQ multiplex PCR reads. The sample yields under 200,000 distinct CDR3 sequences, roughly 95% seen once. CD8+ and CD4+ T cells taken from blood had their TCR beta sequenced.

Source material: CD4+ T cells from PBMCs. This clonotype was sampled from a human donor with Susac syndrome. This chain joins TRBV19 and TRBJ2-1; D unclear. The CDR3 coding sequence is TGTGCCAGTATAGACCCCAAACACGGGCAGTTCTTC. Amino acid sequence: CASIDPKHGQFF.